The 30 T cell receptor beta chains below were found in one sample sequenced in a study of T cell repertoires in cytomegalovirus infection. These receptors lack a known antigen. MiXCR, applied by TCRdb to the reads, yields one record per CDR3 protein. Of about 270,000 distinct CDR3 sequences in the sample, less than 25% were seen once. The material was cultured PBMCs, obtained from culture after CMV antigen stimulation. These receptors originate from a human donor in good health (CMV status not recorded). Some clones in this sample may be carry-over from other donors' samples.

This clonotype was observed a few times. The gene calls are TRBV12-3 or TRBV12-4 and TRBJ1-2; D remains unclear. With 6 bases removed from V and 7 bases from J, the gap between germline ends came to 12 bases. The CDR3 consists of 12 residues. CDR3: CASSHPTRGYTF. CDR3 nucleotide sequence: TGTGCCAGCAGCCACCCGACGCGTGGCTACACCTTC.

This clonotype appeared a few times. The chain recombines TRBV10-3 with TRBJ2-3; 12 nucleotides match TRBD2. With V trimmed by 5 bases and J by 5 bases, 11 bases remained unmatched. This CDR3 is 17 amino acids long. Germline values: CDR1 ENHRY, CDR2 SYGVKD. In DNA form, the CDR3 reads TGTGCCATCAGTCGGACTAGCGGGATTCGAGAGGGAGATACGCAGTATTTT. This translates into CAISRTSGIREGDTQYF.

This clonotype has a count of ten or more. This chain connects TRBV7-2 to TRBJ1-2; 8 nucleotides match TRBD1. V lost 1 base and J lost 6; bases outside the gene matches: 7. The length of the CDR3 is 15 residues. The V gene's germline CDR1 is SGHTA and CDR2 FQGNSA. The CDR3 loop is CASSLGAGGADGYTF. CDR3 nucleotides: TGTGCCAGCAGCTTAGGGGCAGGGGGCGCAGATGGCTACACCTTC.

This clonotype was picked up many times. This chain joins TRBV29-1 and TRBJ2-7; 10 positions match TRBD1. Unmatched junction bases numbered 6, after V lost 0 bases and J lost 4 bases. Germline lookup yields CDR1 SQVTM and CDR2 ANQGSEA. The CDR3 has 15 residues. This CDR3 is CSVEDRQGARYEQYF. Here the CDR3 DNA reads TGCAGCGTTGAAGATCGACAGGGGGCGAGGTACGAGCAGTACTTC.

The chain is built from TRBV19 and TRBJ2-1; D might be TRBD2 (6 bases). The CDR3 is made up of 15 amino acids. CDR1 and CDR2 (germline): LNHDA, SQIVND (reference sequence). Trimming removed 5 bases from V and 1 base from J, with 12 bases in between. In DNA, the CDR3 is TGTGCCAGTAGTTTCGGGGGAGGATCCTACAATGAGCAGTTCTTC. This encodes CASSFGGGSYNEQFF.

This clonotype was seen ten or more times. The chain uses TRBV5-1 and TRBJ1-2, with unresolved D. V gave up 3 bases and J gave up 8 bases, with 20 bases separating them. The CDR3 contains 15 residues. Germline CDR1 is SGHRS and CDR2 is YFSETQ. Written as DNA, the CDR3 is TGCGCCAGCAGCTCGAACTCTCCCCAGGCAGGCGGCTACACCTTC. It encodes CASSSNSPQAGGYTF.

This chain joins TRBV10-3 and TRBJ1-1; weak D call: TRBD1 (5 bases). The V and J ends lost 4 bases and 9 bases respectively, with 12 bases between them. CDR1 is ENHRY, CDR2 SYGVKD, per germline. The CDR3 has 12 amino acids. CDR3 DNA: TGTGCCATCAGTGCCCAGACAGCCCAAGCTTTCTTT. Translated, it gives CAISAQTAQAFF.

V is TRBV6-2 or TRBV6-3 and J is TRBJ2-7, with 7 bases matching TRBD2. Germline assignment: CDR1 MNHEY and CDR2 SVGEGT. V shed 2 bases, J shed 4 bases, and the junction held 8 bases outside the gene matches. This CDR3 has 15 residues. CDR3 in amino acids: CASSYRLLAKYEQYF. The CDR3 nucleotides are TGTGCCAGCAGTTACAGACTACTAGCGAAGTACGAGCAGTACTTC.

Many counts were recorded for this clonotype. CDR3 DNA: TGTGCCAGCAGTCAAAACAATCAGCCCCAGCATTTT. This translates into CASSQNNQPQHF. The V gene is TRBV12-3 or TRBV12-4, the J gene TRBJ1-5, with unresolved D. The CDR3 contains 12 residues. The V and J ends lost 5 bases and 3 bases respectively, with 5 bases between them.

This clonotype was detected many times. The chain couples TRBV6-2 or TRBV6-3 to TRBJ1-3, with a tentative D call TRBD1 (5 bases). The CDR3 has 14 amino acids. Looked up from germline, CDR1 is MNHEY and CDR2 is SVGEGT. Trimming left V 6 bases short and J 4 bases short, with 13 bases between. The CDR3, as DNA: TGTGCCAGCAGCGCCGGGACCCTAGGAAACACCATATATTTT. It specifies CASSAGTLGNTIYF.

This clonotype was counted ten times or more. The chain recombines TRBV7-2 with TRBJ2-1; 7 bases map to TRBD1. Per germline, CDR1 SGHTA and CDR2 FQGNSA. CDR3 length: 12 amino acids. Losses at the gene ends were 5 bases for V and 10 bases for J; bases not matched to a gene: 5. This CDR3 is CASSARGIEQFF. Here the CDR3 DNA reads TGTGCCAGCAGCGCCAGGGGGATCGAGCAGTTCTTC.

The table lists this clonotype with a few counts. The chain carries TRBV15 and TRBJ2-3; 8 bases match TRBD2. CDR1 and CDR2 (germline): LNHNV, YYDKDF (reference sequence). This CDR3 has 18 amino acids. Unmatched junction bases numbered 10, after V lost 2 bases and J lost 0 bases. DNA for the CDR3: TGTGCCACCAGCAGATCAAGGTCGGGGGGGAGAAGCACAGATACGCAGTATTTT. Protein sequence: CATSRSRSGGRSTDTQYF.

This clonotype turned up a few times. The chain carries TRBV11-1 and TRBJ2-2; D may be TRBD2 (6 bases). The V end lost 5 bases, the J end lost 7 bases, and 20 bases lay between the germline ends. CDR3 length equals 16 residues. Germline V gives CDR1 SGHAT, CDR2 FQDESV (reference sequence). The CDR3 sequence: CASSLKMVAVYGELFF. DNA of the CDR3: TGTGCCAGCAGCCTCAAAATGGTAGCGGTGTACGGGGAGCTGTTTTTT.

The rearrangement links TRBV4-3 to TRBJ2-3; the D gene is possibly TRBD2 (6 bases). Trimming cost V 1 base and J 2 bases, with 10 bases left between them. The length of the CDR3 is 15 residues. Germline values: CDR1 LGHNA, CDR2 YSLEER. CDR3: CASSQGGGITDTQYF. The CDR3 bases are TGCGCCAGCAGCCAAGGTGGCGGGATCACAGATACGCAGTATTTT.

This sequence joins TRBV12-3 or TRBV12-4 and TRBJ1-5; 7 positions match TRBD1. The CDR3 is 17 residues long. Trimming at V came to 5 bases and at J to 2 bases, leaving 12 bases not matched to a gene. The CDR3 coding sequence is TGTGCCAGCAGTAAAGATTCAGGGGGGCATGGCAATCAGCCCCAGCATTTT. Translating gives CASSKDSGGHGNQPQHF.

With respect to this clonotype: At one boundary the junction diverges from the germline segment, which might be a read error. This chain uses TRBV4-1 with TRBJ1-1, with a possible D match to TRBD1 (6 bases). CDR3 length: 14 residues. The germline gives CDR1 MGHRA, CDR2 YSYEKL. This CDR3 reads CASGHSGRGPEAFF. CDR3 sequence (DNA): TGCGCCAGCGGCCACTCCGGGCGGGGGCCTGAAGCTTTCTTT.

Ten or more counts support this clonotype. The V gene is TRBV6-2 or TRBV6-3, the J gene TRBJ2-5; tentatively, D is TRBD2 (5 bases). The CDR3 contains 15 residues. Trimming shortened V by 5 bases and J by 3 bases, and 16 bases separated the two germline ends. Per germline, CDR1 MNHEY and CDR2 SVGEGT. In nucleotides, the CDR3 is TGTGCCAGCAGTCCCGGACCGGGAAGGAAAGAGACCCAGTACTTC. This gives the protein CASSPGPGRKETQYF.

The table lists this clonotype with many counts. The genes are TRBV12-3 or TRBV12-4 and TRBJ2-7; 8 bases are shared with TRBD1. CDR3 length: 16 amino acids. Trimming took 6 bases from V and 4 from J; bases not matched to a gene: 14. The CDR3 spells CASSPGGGRGWYEQYF. CDR3 bases: TGTGCCAGCAGCCCAGGGGGCGGGCGGGGTTGGTACGAGCAGTACTTC.

The chain combines TRBV5-4 with TRBJ2-2, with D maybe TRBD1 (5 bases). Germline values: CDR1 SGHNT, CDR2 YYREEE (reference sequence). This CDR3 region has 15 residues. Trimming cost V 1 base and J 3 bases, with 10 bases left between them. CDR3 bases: TGTGCCAGCAGCTTGCAGGGCCCTTACACCGGGGAGCTGTTTTTT. Amino acid sequence: CASSLQGPYTGELFF.

There are many counts of this clonotype. The chain recombines TRBV7-6 with TRBJ1-3; D not resolved. The CDR3 runs 17 residues. V lost 0 bases and J 0 bases, leaving 12 bases between the germline ends. The germline V gene has CDR1 SGHVS and CDR2 FNYEAQ. The CDR3 sequence: CASSLARTPYSGNTIYF. Here the CDR3 DNA reads TGTGCCAGCAGCTTAGCTCGAACACCTTACTCTGGAAACACCATATATTTT.

This clonotype was observed at least ten times. The chain combines TRBV7-2 with TRBJ2-5; no definite D call. V was pared by 3 bases and J by 0 bases, with 8 bases between. Germline CDR1 and CDR2: SGHTA and FQGNSA. This CDR3 region has 14 residues. Written as DNA, the CDR3 is TGTGCCAGCAGCTTCAGTCACAACCAAGAGACCCAGTACTTC. This encodes CASSFSHNQETQYF.

This clonotype was seen many times. Its ends do not fully match the called genes, so a read error is possible. J is TRBJ2-5 and V is TRBV7-7; 9 positions agree with TRBD1. In germline, CDR1 is SSHAT, CDR2 FNYEAQ (reference sequence). The CDR3 is 13 residues long. CDR3 nucleotides: TGTGCTAGCAGCTTAGGACAGGGGAAGACCCAGTACTTC. Its translation: CASSLGQGKTQYF.

The chain combines TRBV29-1 with TRBJ2-1, with D possibly being TRBD2 (5 bases). The germline CDR1 and CDR2 sequences are SQVTM and ANQGSEA. This CDR3 contains 13 residues. This chain's CDR3 is CSSGLGGYNEQFF. CDR3 in DNA: TGCAGTTCGGGGTTGGGCGGATACAATGAGCAGTTCTTC.

V usage is TRBV20-1 and J usage is TRBJ2-7; 7 nucleotides align to TRBD2. V was clipped by 0 bases and J by 4 bases; unmatched bases: 12. Per the germline V gene, CDR1 is DFQATT and CDR2 is SNEGSKA (reference sequence). The CDR3 is made up of 16 amino acids. The CDR3 region is CSARDRRAGDVYEQYF. The CDR3 coding sequence is TGCAGTGCTAGAGATCGTCGGGCGGGAGACGTTTACGAGCAGTACTTC.

This clonotype came up a few times. The chain recombines TRBV2 with TRBJ2-5, with D uncertain. Germline CDR1 is SNHLY and CDR2 is FYNNEI. The V end lost 0 bases, the J end lost 4 bases, and 9 bases lay between the germline ends. This CDR3 spans 14 amino acids. CDR3 nucleotide sequence: TGTGCCAGCAGTGAAGCGAGGTTAGGAGAGACCCAGTACTTC. Translating it yields CASSEARLGETQYF.

The chain links TRBV11-2 to TRBJ2-1; 9 bases match TRBD2. The CDR3 runs to 18 residues. V lost 1 base to trimming and J lost 3 bases; unmatched junction nucleotides: 10. Looked up from germline, CDR1 is SGHAT and CDR2 is FQNNGV. CDR3 region: CASSLGGSGRWGYNEQFF. CDR3 in DNA: TGTGCCAGCAGCTTAGGGGGTAGCGGGAGATGGGGCTACAATGAGCAGTTCTTC. Drawing the rest from reference TRBV11-2 and TRBJ2-1, the complete variable domain is EAGVAQSPRYKIIEKRQSVAFWCNPISGHATLYWYQQILGQGPKLLIQFQNNGVVDDSQLPKDRFSAERLKGVDSTLKIQPAKLEDSAVYLCASSLGGSGRWGYNEQFFGPGTRLTVL.

The chain joins TRBV20-1 to TRBJ1-5, with 7 bases lining up with TRBD1. This CDR3 spans 15 amino acids. Per the germline V gene, CDR1 is DFQATT and CDR2 is SNEGSKA (reference sequence). Trimming cost V 3 bases and J 0 bases; bases outside gene matches: 5. This CDR3 is CSASTGTVSNQPQHF. The CDR3 nucleotides are TGCAGTGCTAGTACCGGGACAGTTAGCAATCAGCCCCAGCATTTT.

This chain joins TRBV15 and TRBJ2-3; TRBD2 aligns across 11 bases. CDR3 length equals 15 residues. The trim removed 2 bases at V and 6 bases at J, leaving 4 bases unmatched. Germline assignment: CDR1 LNHNV and CDR2 YYDKDF (reference sequence). As DNA, the CDR3 is TGTGCCACCAGCAGAACTAGCGGGAGTTTGGATACGCAGTATTTT. It encodes CATSRTSGSLDTQYF.

This clonotype was seen once. J is TRBJ2-1 and V is TRBV10-3; 13 bases map to TRBD2. This CDR3 is 15 amino acids long. Per the germline V gene, CDR1 is ENHRY and CDR2 is SYGVKD. The J segment lost 5 bases and the V segment lost 10 bases, leaving 8 bases of the junction unmatched. CDR3 amino acids: CATLRTSGSNNEQFF. DNA of the CDR3: TGTGCCACCCTAAGGACTAGCGGGAGTAACAATGAGCAGTTCTTC.

This clonotype showed up just a few times. This chain uses TRBV28 with TRBJ2-7; a possible D gene is TRBD1 (6 bases). Per germline, CDR1 MDHEN and CDR2 SYDVKM. The CDR3 has 13 residues. V lost 3 bases to trimming and J lost 7 bases, with 13 bases between them. The chain's CDR3 is CASSFQGTGEQYF. The CDR3 bases are TGTGCCAGCAGTTTTCAGGGGACGGGGGAGCAGTACTTC.